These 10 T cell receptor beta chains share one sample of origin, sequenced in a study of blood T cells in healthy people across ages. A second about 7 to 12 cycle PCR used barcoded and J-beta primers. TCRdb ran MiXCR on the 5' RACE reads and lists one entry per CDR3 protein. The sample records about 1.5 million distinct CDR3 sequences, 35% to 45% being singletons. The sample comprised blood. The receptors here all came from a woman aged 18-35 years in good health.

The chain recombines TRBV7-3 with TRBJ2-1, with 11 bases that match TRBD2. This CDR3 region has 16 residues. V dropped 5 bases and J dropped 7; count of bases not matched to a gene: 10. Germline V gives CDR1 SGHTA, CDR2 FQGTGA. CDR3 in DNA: TGTGCCAGCAGCACCTTAACTAGCGGGAGCAAAAATGAGCAGTTCTTC. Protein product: CASSTLTSGSKNEQFF. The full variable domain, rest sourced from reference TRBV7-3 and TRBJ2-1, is GAGVSQTPSNKVTEKGKYVELRCDPISGHTALYWYRQSLGQGPEFLIYFQGTGAADDSGLPNDRFFAVRPEGSVSTLKIQRTERGDSAVYLCASSTLTSGSKNEQFFGPGTRLTVL.

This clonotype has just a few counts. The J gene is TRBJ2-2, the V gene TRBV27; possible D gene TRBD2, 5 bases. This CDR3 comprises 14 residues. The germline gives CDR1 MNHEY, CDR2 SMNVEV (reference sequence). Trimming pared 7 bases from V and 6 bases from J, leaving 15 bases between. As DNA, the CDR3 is TGTGCCAGCACCGAATTACGGGGTCCCGGGGAGCTGTTTTTT. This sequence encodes CASTELRGPGELFF.

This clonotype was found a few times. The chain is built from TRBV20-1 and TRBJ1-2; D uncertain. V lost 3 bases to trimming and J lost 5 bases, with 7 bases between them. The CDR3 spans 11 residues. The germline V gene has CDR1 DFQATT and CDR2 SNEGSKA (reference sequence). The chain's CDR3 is CSASLSYGYTF. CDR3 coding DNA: TGCAGTGCTAGTCTATCTTATGGCTACACCTTC.

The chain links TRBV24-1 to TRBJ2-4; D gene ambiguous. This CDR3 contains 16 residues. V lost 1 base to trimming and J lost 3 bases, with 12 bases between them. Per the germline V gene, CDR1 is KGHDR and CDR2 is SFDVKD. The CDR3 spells CATSDFHPIDKNIQYF. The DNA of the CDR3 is TGTGCCACCAGTGATTTTCACCCTATCGACAAAAACATTCAGTACTTC.

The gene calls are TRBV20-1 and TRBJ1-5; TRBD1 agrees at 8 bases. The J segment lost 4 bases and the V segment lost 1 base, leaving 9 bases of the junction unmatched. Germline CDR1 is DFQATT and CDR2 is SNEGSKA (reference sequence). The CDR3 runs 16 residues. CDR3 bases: TGCAGTGCTAGAGTTGACAGGGGCCTCGGGAATCAGCCCCAGCATTTT. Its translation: CSARVDRGLGNQPQHF.

CDR3 in DNA: TGCGCCAGCAGCTTGGATCGCAGGGATGGCTACACCTTC. Translating gives CASSLDRRDGYTF. The chain employs TRBV5-1 and TRBJ1-2; TRBD1 might be the D (5 bases). Trimming took 0 bases from V and 6 from J, leaving 9 bases between them. Germline CDR1 and CDR2: SGHRS and YFSETQ. The CDR3 runs 13 residues.

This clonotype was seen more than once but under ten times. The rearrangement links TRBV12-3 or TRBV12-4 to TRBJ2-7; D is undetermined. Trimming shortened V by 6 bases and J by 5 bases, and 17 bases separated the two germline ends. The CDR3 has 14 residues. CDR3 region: CASSLLGSLHEQYF. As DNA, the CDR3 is TGTGCCAGCAGCCTCCTGGGGTCATTACACGAGCAGTACTTC.

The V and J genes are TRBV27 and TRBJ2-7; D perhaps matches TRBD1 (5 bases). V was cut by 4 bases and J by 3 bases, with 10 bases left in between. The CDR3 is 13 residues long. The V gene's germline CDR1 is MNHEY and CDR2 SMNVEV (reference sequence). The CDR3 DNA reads TGTGCCAGCAGTTGGTCCAGGGACTACGAGCAGTACTTC. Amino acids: CASSWSRDYEQYF.

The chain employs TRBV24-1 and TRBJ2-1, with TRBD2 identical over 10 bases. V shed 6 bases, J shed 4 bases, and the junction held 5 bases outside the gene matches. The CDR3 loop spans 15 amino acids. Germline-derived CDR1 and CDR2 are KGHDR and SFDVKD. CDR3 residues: CATSNEREGYNEQFF. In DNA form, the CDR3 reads TGTGCCACCAGTAACGAGCGGGAGGGATACAATGAGCAGTTCTTC.

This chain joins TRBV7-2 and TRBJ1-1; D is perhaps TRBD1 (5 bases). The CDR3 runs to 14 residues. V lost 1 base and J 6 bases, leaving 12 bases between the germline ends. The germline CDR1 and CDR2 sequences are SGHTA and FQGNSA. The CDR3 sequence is CASSLEGSLSEAFF. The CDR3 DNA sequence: TGTGCCAGCAGCTTAGAGGGGTCTCTCTCTGAAGCTTTCTTT.